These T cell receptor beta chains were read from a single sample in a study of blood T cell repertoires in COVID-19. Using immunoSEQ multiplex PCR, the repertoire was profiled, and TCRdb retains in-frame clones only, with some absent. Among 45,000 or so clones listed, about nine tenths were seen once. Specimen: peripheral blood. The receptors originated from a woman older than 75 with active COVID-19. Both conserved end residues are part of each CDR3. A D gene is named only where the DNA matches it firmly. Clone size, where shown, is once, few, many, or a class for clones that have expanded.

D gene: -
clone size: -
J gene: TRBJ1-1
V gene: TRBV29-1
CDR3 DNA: TGCAGCGTTGGAGCGGGGGCGGACACTGAAGCTTTCTTT
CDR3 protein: CSVGAGADTEAFF

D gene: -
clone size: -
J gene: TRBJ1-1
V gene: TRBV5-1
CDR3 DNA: TGCGCCAGCAGCCTGAGTGGTGGGAACACTGAAGCTTTCTTT
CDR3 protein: CASSLSGGNTEAFF

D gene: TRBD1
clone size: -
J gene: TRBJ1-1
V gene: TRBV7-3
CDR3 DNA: TGTGCCAGCAGCTTAACCCCCGACAGGGCCCACACTGAAGCTTTCTTT
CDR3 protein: CASSLTPDRAHTEAFF

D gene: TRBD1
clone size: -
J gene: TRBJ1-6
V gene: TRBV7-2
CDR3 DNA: TGTGCCAGCAGCCGGGCCGGGACAGAAAATTCACCCCTCCACTTT
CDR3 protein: CASSRAGTENSPLHF

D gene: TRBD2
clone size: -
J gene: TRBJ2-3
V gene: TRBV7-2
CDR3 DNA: TGTGCCAGCAGCATCGCTAGCGGGGGAACAACAGATACGCAGTATTTT
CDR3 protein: CASSIASGGTTDTQYF

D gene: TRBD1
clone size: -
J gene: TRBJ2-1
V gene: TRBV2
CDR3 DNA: TGTGCCAGCAGTTTCTTGGGGGACAGGGGCTACAATGAGCAGTTCTTC
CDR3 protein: CASSFLGDRGYNEQFF

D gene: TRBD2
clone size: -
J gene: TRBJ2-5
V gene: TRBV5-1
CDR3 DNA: TGCGCCAGCAGCGCACTCGGGGGGGAACAAGAGACCCAGTACTTC
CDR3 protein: CASSALGGEQETQYF

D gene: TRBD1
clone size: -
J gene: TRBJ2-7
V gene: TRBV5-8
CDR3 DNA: TGTGCCAGCAGCTTACCGGGACAGGGGTACTACGAGCAGTACTTC
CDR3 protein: CASSLPGQGYYEQYF

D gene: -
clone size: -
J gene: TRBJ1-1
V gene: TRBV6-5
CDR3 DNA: TGTGCCAGCAGTTCCCAGGGGAACACTGAAGCTTTCTTT
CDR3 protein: CASSSQGNTEAFF

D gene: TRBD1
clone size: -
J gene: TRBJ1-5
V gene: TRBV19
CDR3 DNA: TGTGCCAGTAGTATTACAGGGGGAAGCAATCAGCCCCAGCATTTT
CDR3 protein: CASSITGGSNQPQHF

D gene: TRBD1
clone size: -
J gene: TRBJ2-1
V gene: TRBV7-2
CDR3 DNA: TGTGCCAGCAGCTTAGACGGGACAGGGAATGAGCAGTTCTTC
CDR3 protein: CASSLDGTGNEQFF

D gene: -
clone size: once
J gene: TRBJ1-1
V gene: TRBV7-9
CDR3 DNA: TGTGCCAGCAGCTTAGCCCTTGCGGCTTTCTTT
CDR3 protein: CASSLALAAFF

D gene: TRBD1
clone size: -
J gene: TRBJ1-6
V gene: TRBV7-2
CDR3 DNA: TGTGCCAGCAGCCTACGGACAGGGAGGAATTCACCCCTCCACTTT
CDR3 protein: CASSLRTGRNSPLHF

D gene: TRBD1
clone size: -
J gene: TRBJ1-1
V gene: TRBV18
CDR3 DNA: TGTGCCAGCTCACCAGAGACAGGGAGAGGTGAAGCTTTCTTT
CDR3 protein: CASSPETGRGEAFF

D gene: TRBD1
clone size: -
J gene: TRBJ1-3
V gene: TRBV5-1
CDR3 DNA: TGCGCCAGCAGCCACGGGACAGGGAACGGTGGAAACACCATATATTTT
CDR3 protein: CASSHGTGNGGNTIYF

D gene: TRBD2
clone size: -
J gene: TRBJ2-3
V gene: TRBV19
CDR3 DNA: TGTGCCAGTAGCTCCCGGCGGGGGGCGGTCGCAGATACGCAGTATTTT
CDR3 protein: CASSSRRGAVADTQYF

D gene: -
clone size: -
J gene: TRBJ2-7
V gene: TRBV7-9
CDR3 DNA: TGTGCCAGCACCGCAACGGGGGGCAGGGACTACGAGCAGTACTTC
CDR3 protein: CASTATGGRDYEQYF

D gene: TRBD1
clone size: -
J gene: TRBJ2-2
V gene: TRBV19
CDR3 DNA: TGTGCCAGTCAGGGGGCTGCCGGGGAGCTGTTTTTT
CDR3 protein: CASQGAAGELFF

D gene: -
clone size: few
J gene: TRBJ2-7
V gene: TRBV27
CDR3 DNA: TGTGCCAGCAGGCCCCCTGGGGCAGCCTCCTACGAGCAGTACTTC
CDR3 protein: CASRPPGAASYEQYF